This T cell receptor (beta chain) is drawn from a study of blood T cell repertoires in COVID-19 (TCRdb year 2020). For the wider study: Collaborator samples came from the United States, Italy and Spain and covered acute and convalescent phases of COVID-19. The prospective study material was composed of cDNA or gDNA derived from T cells, B-cell-depleted T cells, or PBMCs. Subjects who had been exposed to COVID-19, were actively infected with it, or had recovered from it provided the deeply sampled blood TCRbeta repertoires that made up the dataset. The repertoires were released in a freely available public database meant as a resource for research on the immune response to SARS-CoV-2. The samples were drawn from the first 160 participants of the ongoing ImmuneRACE study and from 1,200 or so subjects provided by 6 global collaborators. Sample metadata almost always included a de-identified subject ID, COVID-19 status, age in years and sex. Where available, HLA class I and class II types were taken from metadata supplied by the sample provider and were not determined by assay-based typing.

Study-wide conclusions, independent of this receptor: Clinical and demographic metadata were provided uncurated, with the amount varying by source and participant.

As to this clone: Its antigen target is currently unknown. No much larger clone exists at a distance of one base, and base qualities are not known.

The CDR3 measures 15 amino acids from cysteine to phenylalanine. Just CDR3 DNA is preserved here, 45 bases in frame from base 1. CDR1 and CDR2, per the germline V gene (reference sequence), are SGHNT and YYREEE. V is cut by 1 base and J by 4 bases, and the space between the germline ends is 14 bases. Participants in the prospective study were aged about 18 to 95 years, lived in under 30 United States geographic areas, and enrolled through a virtual design. In the prospective study, participants were assigned to cohorts based on the clinical history participants reported in a screening survey and a study questionnaire. In the prospective study, mobile phlebotomists collected whole blood, serum and a nasopharyngeal or oropharyngeal swab from each participant. Additional blood draws and questionnaires over an approximately 2-month period could optionally be provided by prospective study participants. Prospective study blood samples were shipped either frozen or at room temperature before DNA extraction.

The immunoSEQ Assay, a bias-controlled multiplex PCR, was used to amplify TCRbeta CDR3 regions from genomic DNA. Per the authors' processing: The number of nucleated cells in each sample was estimated by amplification of reference gene primers within the assay. Sequence reads were collapsed and filtered to measure the absolute abundance of every unique TCRbeta CDR3 rearrangement. Productive Simpson clonality was computed per sample as the square root of Simpson's diversity index over productive rearrangements. The table comes from immuneACCESS by way of TCRdb, which keeps in-frame sequences with V and J called. Part of the clones is missing from these tables; in studies checked, under half for an unresolved V gene and the rest for unknown reasons. D and trimming were read from the DNA, whereas the V and J calls and clone size are those reported in that table. The sample yields about 260,000 clones; about 86% were counted once. Of the sample, under 5% is held by the ten largest clones.

This receptor chain uses TRBV5-4 and TRBJ1-1, with no reliable assignment of the D segment. Sequencing was performed on PBMCs or T cells enriched from blood (not recorded which). This sequence was found in a young man with acute COVID-19. The encoded CDR3 is CASSLSAAAPTEAFF. The nucleotides are TGTGCCAGCAGCTTGTCGGCAGCGGCCCCCACTGAAGCTTTCTTT.